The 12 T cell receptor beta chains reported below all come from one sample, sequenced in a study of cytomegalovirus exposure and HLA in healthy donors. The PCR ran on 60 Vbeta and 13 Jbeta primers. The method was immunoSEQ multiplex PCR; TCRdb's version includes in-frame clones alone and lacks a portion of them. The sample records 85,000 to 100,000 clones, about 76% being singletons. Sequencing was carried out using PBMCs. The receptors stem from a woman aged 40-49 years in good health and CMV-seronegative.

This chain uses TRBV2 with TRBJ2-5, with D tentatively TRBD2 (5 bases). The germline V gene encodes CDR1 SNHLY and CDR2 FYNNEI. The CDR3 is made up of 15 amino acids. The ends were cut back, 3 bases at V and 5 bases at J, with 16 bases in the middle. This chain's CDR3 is CASSETSGGSETQYF. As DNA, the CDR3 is TGTGCCAGCAGTGAGACCTCCGGAGGAAGTGAGACCCAGTACTTC.

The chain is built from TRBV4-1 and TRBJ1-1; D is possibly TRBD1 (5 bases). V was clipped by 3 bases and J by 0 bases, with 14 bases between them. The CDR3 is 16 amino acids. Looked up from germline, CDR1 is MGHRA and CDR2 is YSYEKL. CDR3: CASSHRPGLLNTEAFF. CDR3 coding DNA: TGCGCCAGCAGCCACCGACCGGGACTCCTGAACACTGAAGCTTTCTTT.

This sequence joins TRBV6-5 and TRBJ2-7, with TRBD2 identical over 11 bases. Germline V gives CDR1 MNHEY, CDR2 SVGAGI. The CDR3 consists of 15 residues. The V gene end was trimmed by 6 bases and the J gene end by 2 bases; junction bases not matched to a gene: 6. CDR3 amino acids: CASRSSGGSAYEQYF. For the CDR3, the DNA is TGTGCCAGCAGATCTAGCGGGGGGTCCGCCTACGAGCAGTACTTC.

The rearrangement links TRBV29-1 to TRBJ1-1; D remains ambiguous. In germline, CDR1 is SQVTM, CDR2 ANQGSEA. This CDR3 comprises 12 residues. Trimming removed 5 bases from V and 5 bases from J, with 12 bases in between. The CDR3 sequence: CSVRSEGTEAFF. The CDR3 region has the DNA TGCAGCGTTAGGTCTGAGGGTACTGAAGCTTTCTTT.

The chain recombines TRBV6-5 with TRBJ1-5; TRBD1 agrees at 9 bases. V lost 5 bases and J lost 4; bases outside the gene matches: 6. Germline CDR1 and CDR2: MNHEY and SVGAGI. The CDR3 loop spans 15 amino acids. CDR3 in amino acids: CASSPQDRGNQPQHF. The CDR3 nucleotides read TGTGCCAGCAGTCCCCAGGACAGGGGAAATCAGCCCCAGCATTTT.

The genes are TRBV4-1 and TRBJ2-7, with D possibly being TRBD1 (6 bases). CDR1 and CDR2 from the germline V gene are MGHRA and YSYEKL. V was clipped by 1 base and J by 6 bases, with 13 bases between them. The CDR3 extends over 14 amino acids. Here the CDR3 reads CASSQGTGITEQYF. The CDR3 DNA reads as TGCGCCAGCAGCCAAGGAACAGGGATCACCGAGCAGTACTTC.

The DNA for the CDR3 is TGTGCCATCAGTCGGACAGGGAAAAATTCACCCCTCCACTTT. It codes for CAISRTGKNSPLHF. The chain joins TRBV10-3 to TRBJ1-6, with 8 nucleotides matching TRBD1. The V segment lost 5 bases and the J segment 7 bases; nucleotides outside the gene matches: 4. Germline V CDR1 and CDR2: ENHRY, SYGVKD. This CDR3 is 14 amino acids long.

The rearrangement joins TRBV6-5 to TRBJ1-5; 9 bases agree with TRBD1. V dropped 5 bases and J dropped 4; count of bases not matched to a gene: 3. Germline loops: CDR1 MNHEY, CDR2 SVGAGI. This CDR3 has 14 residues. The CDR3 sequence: CASSRGTGNQPQHF. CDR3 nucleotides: TGTGCCAGCAGTAGAGGGACAGGGAATCAGCCCCAGCATTTT.

The CDR3 reads CASSFETGYEQYF. As DNA, the CDR3 is TGCGCCAGCAGCTTCGAGACAGGCTACGAGCAGTACTTC. The V and J genes are TRBV5-1 and TRBJ2-7; the D gene is possibly TRBD1 (6 bases). The V gene's germline CDR1 is SGHRS and CDR2 YFSETQ. CDR3 length equals 13 residues. V was shortened by 2 bases and J by 3 bases, with 9 bases between the two germline ends.

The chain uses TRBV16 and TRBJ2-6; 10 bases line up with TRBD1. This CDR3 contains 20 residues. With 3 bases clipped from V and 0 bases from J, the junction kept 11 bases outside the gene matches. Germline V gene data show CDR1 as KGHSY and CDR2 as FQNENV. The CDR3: CASSHPSGTGVSSGANVLTF. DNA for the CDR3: TGTGCCAGCAGCCACCCCTCCGGGACAGGGGTCTCCTCTGGGGCCAACGTCCTGACTTTC.

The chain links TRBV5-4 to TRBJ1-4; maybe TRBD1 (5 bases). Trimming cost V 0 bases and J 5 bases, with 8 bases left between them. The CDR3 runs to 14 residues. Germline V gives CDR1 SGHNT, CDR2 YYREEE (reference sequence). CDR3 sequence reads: CASSLEAGNEKLFF. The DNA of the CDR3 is TGTGCCAGCAGCTTGGAGGCAGGGAATGAAAAACTGTTTTTT.

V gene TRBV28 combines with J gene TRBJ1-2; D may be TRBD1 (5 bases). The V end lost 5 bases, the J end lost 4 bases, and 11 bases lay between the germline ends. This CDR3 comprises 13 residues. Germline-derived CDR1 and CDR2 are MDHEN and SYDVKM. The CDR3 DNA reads TGTGCCAGCAGTCGTCAGGGCCCCTATGGCTACACCTTC. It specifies CASSRQGPYGYTF.